This T cell receptor (beta chain) came from a study of T cell repertoires in cytomegalovirus infection. Study-level background: Public signatures in TCR beta pointed to CMV infection and matching HLA type. Study results and caveats: CMV-specific TCR beta clonotypes restricted by HLA-C dominated the ex vivo response. CMV carriers having the relevant HLA were flagged by cumulative public TCR beta family frequency.

TCRdb independently ran MiXCR on the reads; one entry per CDR3 protein. Among 680,000 or so distinct CDR3 sequences listed, about a third were seen once. This clonotype was seen more than once but under ten times. The antigen remains unidentified. Germline V gene sequence: CDR1 DFQATT, CDR2 SNEGSKA (reference sequence). The germline V and J ends were trimmed by 1 base and 11 bases, with 9 bases remaining between them. The CDR3 consists of 12 residues. The origin of this receptor is a human donor in good health (CMV status not recorded). Some clones in this sample may be carry-over from other donors' samples. The gene calls are TRBV20-1 and TRBJ1-6; D is unresolved. Sequencing was performed on PBMCs. DNA for the CDR3: TGCAGTGCTAGAGCGGAACCTCCACCCCTCCACTTT. Residues: CSARAEPPPLHF.